The clone carrying this TCR beta chain was counted at least ten times. Its target is unknown. The CDR3 sequence is 15 residues long. Germline loops: CDR1 SGHVS, CDR2 FQNEAQ. V gave up 1 base and J gave up 1 base, with 11 bases separating them. This specimen comes from a study of T cells after yellow fever vaccination. On the study more broadly: Fractions of low cell number were prepared using SMART-Seq v4 Ultra Low Input.

Study-wide results and limits: Abundant clonotypes (contaminants from the bulk population) could be present in FACS-sorted repertoires. Re-detected after boosting: most primary clones, 96% of CD4 and about 90% of CD8. It was a weaker secondary response, yet one that peaked faster, at day 5 versus 15.

TCRdb re-called the 5' RACE reads with MiXCR, one entry per CDR3 protein. The repertoire has about 68,000 distinct CDR3 sequences, about 7% of them found once; the top ten carry about 39%. The J gene is TRBJ2-7, the V gene TRBV7-8; D might be TRBD1 or TRBD2, each matching 6 bases. This sample comprised CD8+ T cells sorted from PBMCs, obtained approximately 40 days after the first yellow fever vaccination. This sequence originates from a man aged 18 to 30 who received the YFV17D yellow fever vaccine. CDR3 nucleotide sequence: TGTGCCAGCAGCTTAGTGAGGGGGGATTCCTACGAGCAGTACTTC. Protein product: CASSLVRGDSYEQYF.